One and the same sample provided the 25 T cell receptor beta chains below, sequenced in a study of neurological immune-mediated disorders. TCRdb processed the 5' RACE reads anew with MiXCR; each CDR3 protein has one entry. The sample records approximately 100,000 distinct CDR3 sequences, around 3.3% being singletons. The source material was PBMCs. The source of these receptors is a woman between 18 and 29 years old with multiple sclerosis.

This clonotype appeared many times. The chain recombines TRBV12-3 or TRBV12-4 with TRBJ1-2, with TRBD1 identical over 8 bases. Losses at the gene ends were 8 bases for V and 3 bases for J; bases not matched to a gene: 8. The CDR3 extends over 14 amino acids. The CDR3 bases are TGTGCCAGCCCCCCAGGGGGCATTCACTATGGCTACACCTTC. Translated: CASPPGGIHYGYTF.

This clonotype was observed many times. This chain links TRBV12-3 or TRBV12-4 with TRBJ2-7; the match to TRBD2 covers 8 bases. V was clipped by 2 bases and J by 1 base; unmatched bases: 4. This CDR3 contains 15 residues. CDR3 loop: CASSLLLAGSYEQYF. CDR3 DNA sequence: TGTGCCAGCAGTTTACTCCTAGCGGGTTCCTACGAGCAGTACTTC.

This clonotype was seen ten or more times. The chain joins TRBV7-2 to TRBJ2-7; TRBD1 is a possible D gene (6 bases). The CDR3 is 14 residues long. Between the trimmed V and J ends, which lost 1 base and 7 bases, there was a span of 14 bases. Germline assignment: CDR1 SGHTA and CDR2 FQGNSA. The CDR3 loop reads CASSLGQAIGEQYF. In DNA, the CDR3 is TGTGCCAGCAGCTTAGGACAGGCCATCGGTGAGCAGTACTTC.

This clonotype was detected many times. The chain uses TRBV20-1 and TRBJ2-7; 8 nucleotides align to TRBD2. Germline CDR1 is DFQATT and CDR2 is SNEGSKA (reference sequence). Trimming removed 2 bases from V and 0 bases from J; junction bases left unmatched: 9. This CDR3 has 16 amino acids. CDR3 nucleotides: TGCAGTGCTAGACGACCGGGACTAGAGAGCTCCTACGAGCAGTACTTC. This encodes CSARRPGLESSYEQYF.

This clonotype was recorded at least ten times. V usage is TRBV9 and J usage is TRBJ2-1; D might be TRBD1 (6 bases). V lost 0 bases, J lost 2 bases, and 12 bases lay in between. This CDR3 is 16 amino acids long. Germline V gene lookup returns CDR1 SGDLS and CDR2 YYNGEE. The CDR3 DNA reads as TGTGCCAGCAGCGTAGGGGGGCCAGGGGCCTACAATGAGCAGTTCTTC. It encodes CASSVGGPGAYNEQFF.

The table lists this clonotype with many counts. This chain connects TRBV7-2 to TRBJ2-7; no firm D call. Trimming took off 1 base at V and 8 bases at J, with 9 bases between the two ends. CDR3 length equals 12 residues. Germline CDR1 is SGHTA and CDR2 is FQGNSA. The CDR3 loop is CASSLEAVKQYF. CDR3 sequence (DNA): TGTGCCAGCAGCTTAGAGGCGGTCAAGCAGTACTTC.

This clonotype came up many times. CDR3 region: CASIRGASTGELFF. The CDR3 DNA reads as TGTGCCAGCATTCGGGGGGCGAGCACCGGGGAGCTGTTTTTT. The chain recombines TRBV5-6 with TRBJ2-2; a possible D gene is TRBD2 (7 bases). V gave up 6 bases and J gave up 4 bases, with 13 bases separating them. Germline-derived CDR1 and CDR2 are SGHDT and YYEEEE. This CDR3 contains 14 residues.

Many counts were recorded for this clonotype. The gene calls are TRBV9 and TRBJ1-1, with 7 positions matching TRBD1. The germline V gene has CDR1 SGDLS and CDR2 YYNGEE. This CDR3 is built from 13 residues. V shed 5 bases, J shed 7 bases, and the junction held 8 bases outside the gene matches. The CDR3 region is CASRTTGRLEAFF. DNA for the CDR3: TGTGCCAGCAGGACGACAGGGAGGCTTGAAGCTTTCTTT.

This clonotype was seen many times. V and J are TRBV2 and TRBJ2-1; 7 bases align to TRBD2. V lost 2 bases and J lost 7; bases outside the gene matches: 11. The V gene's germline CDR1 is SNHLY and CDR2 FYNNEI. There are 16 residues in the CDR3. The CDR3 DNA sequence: TGTGCCAGCAGTGAAAAGTGGGAGGGTCCGTATAATGAGCAGTTCTTC. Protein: CASSEKWEGPYNEQFF.

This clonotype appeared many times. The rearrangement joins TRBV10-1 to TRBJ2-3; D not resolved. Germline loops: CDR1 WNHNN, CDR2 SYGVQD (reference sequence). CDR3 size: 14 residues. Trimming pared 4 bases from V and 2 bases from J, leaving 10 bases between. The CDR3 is CASSVERLTDTQYF. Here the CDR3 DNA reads TGCGCCAGCAGTGTGGAGAGGCTCACAGATACGCAGTATTTT.

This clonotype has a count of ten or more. The CDR3 is CATGGPGANVLTF. CDR3 nucleotides: TGTGCCACGGGGGGACCCGGGGCCAACGTCCTGACTTTC. The genes are TRBV10-3 and TRBJ2-6, with 7 nucleotides matching TRBD2. Germline assignment: CDR1 ENHRY and CDR2 SYGVKD. The CDR3 runs to 13 residues. Losses at the gene ends were 10 bases for V and 4 bases for J; bases not matched to a gene: 4.

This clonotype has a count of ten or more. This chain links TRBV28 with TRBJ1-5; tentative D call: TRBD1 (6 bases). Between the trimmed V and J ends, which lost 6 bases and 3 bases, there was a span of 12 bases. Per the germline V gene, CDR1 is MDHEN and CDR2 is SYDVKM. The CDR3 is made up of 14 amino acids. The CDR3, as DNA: TGTGCCAGCAGCCTCGGGACAATCAATCAGCCCCAGCATTTT. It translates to CASSLGTINQPQHF.

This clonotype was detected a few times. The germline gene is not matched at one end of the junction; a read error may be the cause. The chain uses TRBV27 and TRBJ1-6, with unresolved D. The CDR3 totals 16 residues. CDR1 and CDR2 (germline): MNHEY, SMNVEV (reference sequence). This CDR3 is CTSSLSPAAENSPLHF. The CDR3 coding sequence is TGCACCAGCAGTTTATCGCCGGCCGCTGAGAATTCACCCCTCCACTTT.

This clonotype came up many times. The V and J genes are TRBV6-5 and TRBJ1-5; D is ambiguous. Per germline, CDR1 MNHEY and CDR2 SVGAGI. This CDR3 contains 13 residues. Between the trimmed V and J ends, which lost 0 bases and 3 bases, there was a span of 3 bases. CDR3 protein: CASSYSNNQPQHF. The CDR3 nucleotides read TGTGCCAGCAGTTACTCGAACAATCAGCCCCAGCATTTT.

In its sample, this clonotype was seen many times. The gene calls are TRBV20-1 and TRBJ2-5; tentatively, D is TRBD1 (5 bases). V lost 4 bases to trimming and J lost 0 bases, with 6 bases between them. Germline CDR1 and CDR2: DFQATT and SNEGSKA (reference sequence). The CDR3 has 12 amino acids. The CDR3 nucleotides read TGCAGTGCTACCAGGGACCAAGAGACCCAGTACTTC. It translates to CSATRDQETQYF.

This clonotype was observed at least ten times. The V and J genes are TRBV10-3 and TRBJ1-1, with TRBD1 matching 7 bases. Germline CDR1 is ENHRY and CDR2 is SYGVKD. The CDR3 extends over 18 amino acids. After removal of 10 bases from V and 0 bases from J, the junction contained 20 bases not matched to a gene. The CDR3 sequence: CATNEQATGTALNTEAFF. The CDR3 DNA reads TGTGCCACGAACGAGCAAGCCACCGGGACAGCCTTGAACACTGAAGCTTTCTTT.

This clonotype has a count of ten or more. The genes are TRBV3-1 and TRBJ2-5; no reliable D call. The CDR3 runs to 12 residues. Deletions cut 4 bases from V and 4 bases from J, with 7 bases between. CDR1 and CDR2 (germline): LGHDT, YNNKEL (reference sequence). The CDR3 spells CASSPLGETQYF. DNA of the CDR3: TGTGCCAGCAGCCCCTTGGGAGAGACCCAGTACTTC.

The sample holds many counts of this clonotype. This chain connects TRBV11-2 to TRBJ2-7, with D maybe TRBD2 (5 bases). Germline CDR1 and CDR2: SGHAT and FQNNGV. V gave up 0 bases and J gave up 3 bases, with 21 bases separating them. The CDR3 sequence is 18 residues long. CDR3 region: CASSLDKGLTSRRYEQYF. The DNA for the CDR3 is TGTGCCAGCAGCTTAGATAAAGGACTTACTTCAAGACGCTACGAGCAGTACTTC.

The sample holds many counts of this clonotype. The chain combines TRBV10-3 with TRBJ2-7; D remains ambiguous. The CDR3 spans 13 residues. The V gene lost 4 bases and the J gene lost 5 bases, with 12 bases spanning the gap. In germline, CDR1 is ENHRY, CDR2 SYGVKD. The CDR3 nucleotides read TGTGCCATCAGTGGTAAGATTTCTAACGAGCAGTACTTC. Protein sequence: CAISGKISNEQYF.

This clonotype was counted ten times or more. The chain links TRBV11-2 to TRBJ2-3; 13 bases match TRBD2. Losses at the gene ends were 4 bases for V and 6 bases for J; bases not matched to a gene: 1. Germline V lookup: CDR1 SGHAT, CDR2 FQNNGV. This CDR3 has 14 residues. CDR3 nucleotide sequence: TGTGCCAGCAGCTCGGGACTAGCGGGGGATACGCAGTATTTT. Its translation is CASSSGLAGDTQYF.

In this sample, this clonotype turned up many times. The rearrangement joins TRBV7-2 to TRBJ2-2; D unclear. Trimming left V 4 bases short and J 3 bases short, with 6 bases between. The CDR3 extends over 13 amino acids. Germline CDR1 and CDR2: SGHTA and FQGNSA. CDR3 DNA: TGTGCCAGCAGCTATCAGTACACCGGGGAGCTGTTTTTT. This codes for CASSYQYTGELFF.

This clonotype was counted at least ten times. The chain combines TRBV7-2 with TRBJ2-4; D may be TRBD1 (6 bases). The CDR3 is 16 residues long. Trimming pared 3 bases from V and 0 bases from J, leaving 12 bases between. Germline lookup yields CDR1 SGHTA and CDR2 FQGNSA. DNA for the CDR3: TGTGCCAGCAGCTTGAACAGGGCCCTAGCCAAAAACATTCAGTACTTC. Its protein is CASSLNRALAKNIQYF.

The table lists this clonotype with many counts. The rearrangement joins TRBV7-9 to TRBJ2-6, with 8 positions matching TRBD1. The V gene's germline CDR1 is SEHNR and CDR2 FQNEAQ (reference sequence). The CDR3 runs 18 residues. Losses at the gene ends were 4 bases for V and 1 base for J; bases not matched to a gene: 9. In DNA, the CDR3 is TGTGCCAGCAGCTCGCAGAGACAGGGGCTATCTGGGGCCAACGTCCTGACTTTC. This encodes CASSSQRQGLSGANVLTF.

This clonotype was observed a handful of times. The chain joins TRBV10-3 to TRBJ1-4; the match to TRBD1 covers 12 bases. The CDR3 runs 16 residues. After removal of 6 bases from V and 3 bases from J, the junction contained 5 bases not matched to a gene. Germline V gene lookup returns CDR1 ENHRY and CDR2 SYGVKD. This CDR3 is CAISRDRGRANEKLFF. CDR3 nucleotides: TGTGCCATCAGCCGGGACAGGGGGCGTGCTAATGAAAAACTGTTTTTT.

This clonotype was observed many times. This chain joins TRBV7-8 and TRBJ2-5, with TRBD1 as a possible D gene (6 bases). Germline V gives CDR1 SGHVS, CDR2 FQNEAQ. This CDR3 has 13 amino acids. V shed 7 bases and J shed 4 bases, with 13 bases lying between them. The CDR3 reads CASTSGETETQYF. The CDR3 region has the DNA TGTGCCAGCACCTCAGGGGAGACAGAGACCCAGTACTTC.